This T cell receptor beta chain came from a study of OX40 agonist ivuxolimab in advanced cancers. Whole-study context: Cohort: around 86% men, mean age approximately 66, aged about 23 to 79. Partial response was recorded in three patients: one hepatocellular carcinoma and two cutaneous melanoma cases.

The study, taken as a whole, reports: Determination of antigen specificity was not performed for the expanded peripheral T cells.

Repertoires were generated with immunoSEQ multiplex PCR, while TCRdb's copy carries only in-frame clones and drops some. The repertoire includes 35,000 to 50,000 clones, roughly four fifths of them detected once, and approximately 25% sits in the top ten. As regards this clone: The antigen is undetermined.

V dropped 3 bases and J dropped 2 bases, with 13 bases sitting between them. Germline V CDR1 and CDR2: KGHSH, LQKENI. This CDR3 has 15 amino acids. The receptor's source is an adult with an advanced solid tumor such as melanoma, head and neck, liver or kidney cancer. This sequence joins TRBV18 and TRBJ1-2; maybe TRBD1 (6 bases). Sequences were derived from CD4+ or CD8+ T cells sorted from blood, sampled in a trial of the OX40 agonist ivuxolimab. CDR3 residues: CASSPSDRINYGYTF. The CDR3 nucleotides read TGTGCCAGCTCACCGTCGGACAGAATCAACTATGGCTACACCTTC.